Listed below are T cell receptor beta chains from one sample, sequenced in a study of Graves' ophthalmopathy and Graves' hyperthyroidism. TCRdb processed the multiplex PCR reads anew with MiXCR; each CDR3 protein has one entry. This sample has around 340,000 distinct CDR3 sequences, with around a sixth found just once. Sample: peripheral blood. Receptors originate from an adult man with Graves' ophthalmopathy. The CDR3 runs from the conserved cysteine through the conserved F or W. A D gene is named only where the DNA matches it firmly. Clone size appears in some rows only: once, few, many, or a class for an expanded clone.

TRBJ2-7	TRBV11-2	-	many	CASSVDGPLYEQYF	TGTGCCAGCAGCGTAGACGGGCCACTCTACGAGCAGTACTTC
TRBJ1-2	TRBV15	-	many	CATSDSGRIYGYTF	TGTGCCACCAGCGACTCCGGACGGATCTATGGCTACACCTTC
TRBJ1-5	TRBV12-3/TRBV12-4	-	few	CASSCGSNQPQRF	TGTGCCAGCAGTTGCGGTAGCAATCAGCCCCAGCGTTTT
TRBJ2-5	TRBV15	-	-	CATSRGPETQYF	TGTGCCACCAGCAGAGGGCCGGAGACCCAGTACTTC
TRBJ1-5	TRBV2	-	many	CASSLIPGYSNQPQHF	TGTGCCAGCAGTCTCATCCCAGGGTATAGCAATCAGCCCCAGCATTTT
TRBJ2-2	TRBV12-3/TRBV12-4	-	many	CASRHRASTGELFF	TGTGCCAGCAGGCACCGGGCCTCCACCGGGGAGCTGTTTTTT
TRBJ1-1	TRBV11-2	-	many	CASSSRGTEAFF	TGTGCCAGCAGCTCCAGGGGCACTGAAGCTTTCTTT
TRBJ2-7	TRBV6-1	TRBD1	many	CASTPGQGTYEQYF	TGTGCCAGCACTCCGGGACAGGGGACCTACGAGCAGTACTTC
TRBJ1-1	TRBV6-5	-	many	CASSYSPNPPNTEAFF	TGTGCCAGCAGTTACTCGCCGAACCCCCCTAACACTGAAGCTTTCTTT
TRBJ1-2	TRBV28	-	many	CASTEPQGLGRGYTF	TGTGCCAGCACCGAACCGCAGGGCTTGGGTCGGGGCTACACCTTC
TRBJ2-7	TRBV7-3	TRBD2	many	CASSSGTSASYEQYF	TGTGCCAGCAGCAGCGGGACTAGCGCCTCCTACGAGCAGTACTTC
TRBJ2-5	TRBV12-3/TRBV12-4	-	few	CASSLGAREETQYF	TGTGCCAGCAGTTTAGGTGCCAGGGAAGAGACCCAGTACTTC
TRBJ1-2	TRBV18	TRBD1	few	CASSPLSEAGGPSIDGYTF	TGTGCCAGCTCACCACTTAGTGAGGCAGGGGGACCCTCTATAGACGGCTACACCTTC
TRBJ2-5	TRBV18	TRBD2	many	CASSLPTSRETQYF	TGTGCCAGCTCACTCCCGACTAGCAGAGAGACCCAGTACTTC
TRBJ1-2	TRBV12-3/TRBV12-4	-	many	CASSFSGNYGYTF	TGTGCCAGCAGTTTCTCGGGGAACTATGGCTACACCTTC
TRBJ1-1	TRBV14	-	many	CASSQDRGSWNTEAFF	TGTGCCAGCAGCCAAGACAGGGGTTCTTGGAACACTGAAGCTTTCTTT
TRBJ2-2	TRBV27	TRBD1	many	CASSGTGRGTGELFF	TGTGCCAGCAGCGGGACAGGGCGTGGAACCGGGGAGCTGTTTTTT
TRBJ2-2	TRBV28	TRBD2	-	CASSFPLAGTGELFF	TGTGCCAGCAGTTTTCCCCTAGCGGGAACCGGGGAGCTGTTTTTT
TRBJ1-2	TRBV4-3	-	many	CASSQVRGGQNGYTF	TGCGCCAGCAGCCAAGTCCGCGGGGGGCAGAATGGCTACACCTTC
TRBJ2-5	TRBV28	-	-	CASSPPGHSGGTQYF	TGTGCCAGCAGTCCCCCGGGACATAGTGGAGGGACCCAGTACTTC
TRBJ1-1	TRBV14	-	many	CASSQVTAVGDTEAFF	TGTGCCAGCAGCCAAGTTACAGCGGTTGGGGACACTGAAGCTTTCTTT
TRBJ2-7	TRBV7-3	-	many	CASSLRAGQPYEQYF	TGTGCCAGCAGCTTACGCGCGGGGCAACCCTACGAGCAGTACTTC
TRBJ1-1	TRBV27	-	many	CASSSDPLDIWAEAFF	TGTGCCAGCAGTTCTGACCCGTTAGACATATGGGCTGAAGCTTTCTTT
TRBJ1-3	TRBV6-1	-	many	CASTILNNSGNTIYF	TGTGCCAGCACCATACTTAATAACTCTGGAAACACCATATATTTT
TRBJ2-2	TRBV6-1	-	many	CASGVGGELFF	TGTGCCAGCGGGGTGGGCGGGGAGCTGTTTTTT
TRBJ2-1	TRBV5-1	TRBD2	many	CASSLGLALSEQFF	TGCGCCAGCAGCTTGGGACTAGCCCTGAGTGAGCAGTTCTTC
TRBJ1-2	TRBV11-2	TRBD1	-	CASSFQTGLSSYTF	TGTGCCAGCAGCTTTCAGACAGGGTTGTCGAGCTACACCTTC
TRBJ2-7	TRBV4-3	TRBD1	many	CASSPTGVGEQYF	TGCGCCAGCAGCCCGACAGGGGTTGGGGAGCAGTACTTC
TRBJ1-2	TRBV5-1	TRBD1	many	CASSLGSGGAVYGYTF	TGCGCCAGCAGCTTGGGATCAGGGGGCGCCGTCTATGGCTACACCTTC
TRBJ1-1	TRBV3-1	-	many	CASSQDSNTEAFF	TGTGCCAGCAGCCAAGACAGTAACACTGAAGCTTTCTTT
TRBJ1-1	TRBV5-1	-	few	CASSLTGLMNTEAFF	TGCGCCAGCAGCTTGACAGGGCTCATGAACACTGAAGCTTTCTTT
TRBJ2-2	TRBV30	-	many	CALGQENTGELFF	TGTGCCTTGGGCCAAGAGAACACCGGGGAGCTGTTTTTT
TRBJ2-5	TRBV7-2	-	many	CASSFGVQETQYF	TGTGCCAGCAGCTTTGGAGTACAAGAGACCCAGTACTTC
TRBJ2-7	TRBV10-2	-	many	CASSESTRIYEQYF	TGCGCCAGCAGTGAGTCGACTAGGATTTACGAGCAGTACTTC
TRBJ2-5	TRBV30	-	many	CAWSGGTQETQYF	TGTGCCTGGAGCGGAGGGACGCAAGAGACCCAGTACTTC
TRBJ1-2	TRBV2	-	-	CASSDRASDYGYTF	TGTGCCAGCAGTGACAGGGCCTCTGACTATGGCTACACCTTC
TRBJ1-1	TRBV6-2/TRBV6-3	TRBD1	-	CASSQLPRGGTNTEAFF	TGTGCCAGCAGTCAACTCCCCAGGGGGGGAACGAACACTGAAGCTTTCTTT
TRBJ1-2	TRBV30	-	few	CAWSRVGYTF	TGTGCCTGGAGCCGCGTCGGCTACACCTTC
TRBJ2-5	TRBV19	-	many	CASRLQETQYF	TGTGCCAGTAGACTTCAAGAGACCCAGTACTTC
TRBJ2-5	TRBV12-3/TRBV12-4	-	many	CASSSRDTRETQYF	TGTGCCAGCAGTAGTCGGGACACTCGGGAGACCCAGTACTTC
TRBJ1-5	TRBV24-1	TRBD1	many	CATSDSGTGNNRPQHF	TGTGCCACCAGTGACTCCGGGACAGGGAACAATCGGCCCCAGCATTTT
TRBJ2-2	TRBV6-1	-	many	CASSPRLGGELFF	TGTGCCAGCAGTCCCAGATTGGGTGGGGAGCTGTTTTTT
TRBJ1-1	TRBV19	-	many	CASSIGQSNTEAFF	TGTGCCAGTAGTATCGGACAGTCCAACACTGAAGCTTTCTTT
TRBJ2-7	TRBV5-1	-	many	CASSPLGTEQYF	TGCGCCAGCAGCCCGCTGGGTACCGAGCAGTACTTC
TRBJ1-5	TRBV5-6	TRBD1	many	CASSRYGQGGNQPQHF	TGTGCCAGCAGCCGATACGGACAGGGAGGCAATCAGCCCCAGCATTTT
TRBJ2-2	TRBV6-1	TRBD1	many	CASIKTGTGGTGELFF	TGTGCCAGCATCAAAACCGGGACAGGGGGTACCGGGGAGCTGTTTTTT
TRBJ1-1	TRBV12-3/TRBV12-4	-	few	CASSPRPMNTEAFF	TGTGCCAGCAGCCCCAGGCCCATGAACACTGAAGCTTTCTTT
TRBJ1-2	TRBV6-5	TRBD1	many	CASSYGSYRGNGGYTF	TGTGCCAGCAGTTACGGGTCTTACAGGGGGAACGGTGGCTACACCTTC
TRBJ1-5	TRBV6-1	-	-	CASREPLREGQPQHF	TGTGCCAGCAGAGAGCCCCTCAGGGAGGGTCAGCCCCAGCATTTT
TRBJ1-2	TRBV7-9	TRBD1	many	CASSPPTGALIYGYTF	TGTGCCAGCAGCCCACCGACAGGGGCGCTGATCTATGGCTACACCTTC
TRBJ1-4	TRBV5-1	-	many	CASSLTPVGPEKLFF	TGCGCCAGCAGCTTGACTCCGGTCGGTCCCGAAAAACTGTTTTTT
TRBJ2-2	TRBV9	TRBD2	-	CASSEPGGIAGVGASGELFF	TGTGCCAGCAGCGAGCCCGGTGGGATAGCGGGGGTGGGGGCCTCCGGGGAGCTGTTTTTT
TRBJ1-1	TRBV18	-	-	CASSYWGEQRNTEAFF	TGTGCCAGCTCCTACTGGGGGGAACAAAGGAACACTGAAGCTTTCTTT
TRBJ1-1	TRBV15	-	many	CATSAPPGDTEAFF	TGTGCCACCAGCGCCCCCCCGGGTGACACTGAAGCTTTCTTT
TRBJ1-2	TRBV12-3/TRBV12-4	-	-	CASSTGGEYGYTF	TGTGCCAGCAGTACCGGGGGCGAGTATGGCTACACCTTC
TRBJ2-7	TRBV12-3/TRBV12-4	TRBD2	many	CASSRPGTSGSYEQYF	TGTGCCAGCAGTAGACCCGGGACTAGCGGGAGCTACGAGCAGTACTTC
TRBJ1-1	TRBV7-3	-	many	CASSSLLNTEAFF	TGTGCCAGCAGCTCTCTGCTGAACACTGAAGCTTTCTTT
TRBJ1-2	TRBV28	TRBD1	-	CAINRDRVDGYAF	TGTGCCATCAACCGGGACAGGGTGGACGGCTACGCCTTC